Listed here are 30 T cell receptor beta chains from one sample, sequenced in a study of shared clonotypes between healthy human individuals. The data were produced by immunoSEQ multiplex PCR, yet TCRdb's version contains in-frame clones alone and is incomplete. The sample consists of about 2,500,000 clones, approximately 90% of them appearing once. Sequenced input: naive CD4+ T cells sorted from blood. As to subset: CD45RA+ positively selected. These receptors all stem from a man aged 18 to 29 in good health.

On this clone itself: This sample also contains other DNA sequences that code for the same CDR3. The CDR3 DNA follows: TGTGCCAGCAGCTACCCGGGACAGGGGAACACTGAAGCTTTCTTT. Its translation: CASSYPGQGNTEAFF. The J gene is TRBJ1-1, the V gene TRBV6-5; the match to TRBD1 covers 9 bases. Germline CDR1 reads MNHEY; CDR2 reads SVGAGI. The CDR3 covers 15 residues. Trimming took 6 bases from V and 1 from J; bases not matched to a gene: 6.

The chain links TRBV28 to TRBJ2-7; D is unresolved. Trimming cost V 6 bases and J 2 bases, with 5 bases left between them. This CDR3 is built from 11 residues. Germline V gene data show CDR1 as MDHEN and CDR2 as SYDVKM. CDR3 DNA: TGTGCCAGCAGGGGAACCTACGAGCAGTACTTC. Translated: CASRGTYEQYF. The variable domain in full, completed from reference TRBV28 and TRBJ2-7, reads DVKVTQSSRYLVKRTGEKVFLECVQDMDHENMFWYRQDPGLGLRLIYFSYDVKMKEKGDIPEGYSVSREKKERFSLILESASTNQTSMYLCASRGTYEQYFGPGTRLTVT.

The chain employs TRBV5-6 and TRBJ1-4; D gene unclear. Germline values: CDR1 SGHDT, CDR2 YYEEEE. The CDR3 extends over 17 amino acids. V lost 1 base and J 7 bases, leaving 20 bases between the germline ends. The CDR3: CASSLYSRWVGSEKLFF. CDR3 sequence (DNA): TGTGCCAGCAGCTTGTATTCGCGCTGGGTTGGGAGTGAAAAACTGTTTTTT.

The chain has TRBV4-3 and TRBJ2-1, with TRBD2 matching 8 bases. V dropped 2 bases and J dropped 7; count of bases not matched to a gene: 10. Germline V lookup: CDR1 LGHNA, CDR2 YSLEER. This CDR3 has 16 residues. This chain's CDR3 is CASSQTSGSRSNEQFF. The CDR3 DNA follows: TGCGCCAGCAGCCAAACAAGCGGGAGTCGTTCAAATGAGCAGTTCTTC.

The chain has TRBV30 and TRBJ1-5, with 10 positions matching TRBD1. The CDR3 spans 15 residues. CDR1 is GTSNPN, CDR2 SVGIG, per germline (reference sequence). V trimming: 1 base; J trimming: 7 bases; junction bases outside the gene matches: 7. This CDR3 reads CAWSGTGTGEQPQHF. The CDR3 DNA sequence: TGTGCCTGGAGTGGGACAGGGACAGGGGAACAGCCCCAGCATTTT.

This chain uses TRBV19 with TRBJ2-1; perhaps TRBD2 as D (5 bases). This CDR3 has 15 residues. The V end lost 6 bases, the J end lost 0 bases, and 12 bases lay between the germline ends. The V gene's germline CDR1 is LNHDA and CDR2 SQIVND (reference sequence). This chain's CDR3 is CASRGNGISYNEQFF. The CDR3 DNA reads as TGTGCCAGTAGGGGTAACGGGATCTCCTACAATGAGCAGTTCTTC.

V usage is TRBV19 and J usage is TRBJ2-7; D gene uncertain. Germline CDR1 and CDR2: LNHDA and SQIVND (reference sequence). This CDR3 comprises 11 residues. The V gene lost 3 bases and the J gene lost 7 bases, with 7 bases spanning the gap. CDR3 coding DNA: TGTGCCAGTAGTATGGGATCAGAGCAGTACTTC. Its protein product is CASSMGSEQYF.

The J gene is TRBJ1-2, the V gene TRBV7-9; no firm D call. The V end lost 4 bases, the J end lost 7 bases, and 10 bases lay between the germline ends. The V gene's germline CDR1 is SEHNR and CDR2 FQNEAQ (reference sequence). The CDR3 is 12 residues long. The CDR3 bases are TGTGCCAGCAGCTCGAGTAATAGTGGCTACACCTTC. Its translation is CASSSSNSGYTF.

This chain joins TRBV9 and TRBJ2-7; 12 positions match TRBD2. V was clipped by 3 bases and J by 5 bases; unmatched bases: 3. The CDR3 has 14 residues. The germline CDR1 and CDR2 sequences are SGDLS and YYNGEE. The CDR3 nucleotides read TGTGCCAGCAGCGAGACTAGCGGGAGCCACGAGCAGTACTTC. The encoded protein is CASSETSGSHEQYF.

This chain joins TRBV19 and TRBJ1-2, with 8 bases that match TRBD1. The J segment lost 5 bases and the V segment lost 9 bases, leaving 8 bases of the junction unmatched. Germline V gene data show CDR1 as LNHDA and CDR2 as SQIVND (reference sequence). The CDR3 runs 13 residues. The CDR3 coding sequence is TGTGCCAGCCCGCCGGGACAGGATTATGGCTACACCTTC. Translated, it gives CASPPGQDYGYTF.

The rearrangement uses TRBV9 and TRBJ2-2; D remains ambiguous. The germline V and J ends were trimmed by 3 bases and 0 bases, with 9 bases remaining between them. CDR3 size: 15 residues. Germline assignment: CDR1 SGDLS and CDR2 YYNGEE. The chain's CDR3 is CASSEAPSNTGELFF. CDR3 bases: TGTGCCAGCAGCGAGGCACCGTCGAACACCGGGGAGCTGTTTTTT. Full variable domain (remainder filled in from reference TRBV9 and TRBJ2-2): DSGVTQTPKHLITATGQRVTLRCSPRSGDLSVYWYQQSLDQGLQFLIQYYNGEERAKGNILERFSAQQFPDLHSELNLSSLELGDSALYFCASSEAPSNTGELFFGEGSRLTVL.

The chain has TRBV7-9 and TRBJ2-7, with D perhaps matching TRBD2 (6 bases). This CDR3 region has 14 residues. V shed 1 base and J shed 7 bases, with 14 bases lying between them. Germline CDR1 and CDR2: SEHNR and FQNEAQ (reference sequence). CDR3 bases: TGTGCCAGCAGCTTAGAGGTCGGGGCGGGAGAGCAGTACTTC. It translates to CASSLEVGAGEQYF.

CDR3 protein: CASSEQGPQETQYF. Written as DNA, the CDR3 is TGTGCCAGCAGTGAACAGGGACCTCAAGAGACCCAGTACTTC. This chain links TRBV6-1 with TRBJ2-5; D is possibly TRBD1 or TRBD2 (5 bases each). Trimming stripped 2 bases from V and 2 bases from J, with 9 bases between. The CDR3 has 14 residues. The germline CDR1 and CDR2 sequences are MNHNS and SASEGT.

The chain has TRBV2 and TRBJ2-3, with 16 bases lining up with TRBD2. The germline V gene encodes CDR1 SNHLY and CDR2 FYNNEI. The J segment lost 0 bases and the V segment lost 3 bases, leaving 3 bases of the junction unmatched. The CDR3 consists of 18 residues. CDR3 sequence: CASSDSGLAGGSTDTQYF. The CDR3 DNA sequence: TGTGCCAGCAGTGACTCGGGACTAGCGGGAGGGAGCACAGATACGCAGTATTTT.

The CDR3 region is CASSSSWTGGTTGELFF. The CDR3 DNA reads as TGTGCCAGCAGCTCCAGTTGGACAGGGGGCACGACCGGGGAGCTGTTTTTT. The chain links TRBV11-3 to TRBJ2-2; 11 bases map to TRBD1. V trimming: 4 bases; J trimming: 5 bases; junction bases outside the gene matches: 9. The CDR3 covers 17 residues. Germline V gene data show CDR1 as SGHNT and CDR2 as YENEEA.

CDR3 nucleotides: TGTGCCAGCCGAGCTGGGACAATGAATTCACCCCTCCACTTT. Amino acids: CASRAGTMNSPLHF. V usage is TRBV28 and J usage is TRBJ1-6; possible D gene TRBD1, 6 bases. V gave up 8 bases and J gave up 7 bases, with 15 bases separating them. Germline CDR1 and CDR2: MDHEN and SYDVKM. This CDR3 has 14 residues.

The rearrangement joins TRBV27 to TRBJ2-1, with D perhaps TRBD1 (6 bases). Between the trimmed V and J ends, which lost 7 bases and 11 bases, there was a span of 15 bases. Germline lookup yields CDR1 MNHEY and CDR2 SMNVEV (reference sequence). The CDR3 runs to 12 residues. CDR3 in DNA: TGTGCCAGCACCACAATAGGGGGAAAGCAGTTCTTC. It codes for CASTTIGGKQFF.

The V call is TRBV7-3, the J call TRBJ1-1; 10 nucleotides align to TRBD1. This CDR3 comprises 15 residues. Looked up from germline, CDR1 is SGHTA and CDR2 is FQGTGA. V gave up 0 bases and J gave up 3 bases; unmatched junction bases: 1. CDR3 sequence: CASSLTGTGDTEAFF. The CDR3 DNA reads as TGTGCCAGCAGCTTAACCGGGACAGGGGACACTGAAGCTTTCTTT.

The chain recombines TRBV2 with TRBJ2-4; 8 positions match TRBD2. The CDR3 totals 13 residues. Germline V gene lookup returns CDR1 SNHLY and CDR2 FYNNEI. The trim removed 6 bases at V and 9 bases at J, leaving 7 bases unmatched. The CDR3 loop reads CASSRGGGSIQYF. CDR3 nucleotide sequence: TGTGCCAGCAGCCGGGGGGGTGGCAGCATTCAGTACTTC.

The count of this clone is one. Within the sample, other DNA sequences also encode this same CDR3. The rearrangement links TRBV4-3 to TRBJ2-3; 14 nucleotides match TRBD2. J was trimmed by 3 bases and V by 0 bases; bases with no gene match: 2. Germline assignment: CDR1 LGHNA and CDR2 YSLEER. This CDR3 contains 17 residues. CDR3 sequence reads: CASSQEGTSGRTDTQYF. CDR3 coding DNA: TGCGCCAGCAGCCAAGAAGGGACTAGCGGGAGAACAGATACGCAGTATTTT.

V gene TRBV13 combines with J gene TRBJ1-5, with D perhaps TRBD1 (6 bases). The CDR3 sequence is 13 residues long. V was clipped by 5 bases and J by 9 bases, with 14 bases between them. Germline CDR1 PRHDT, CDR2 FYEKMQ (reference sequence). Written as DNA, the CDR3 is TGTGCCAGCAGCGTAGCAGGGGAGCGGCCCCAGCATTTT. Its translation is CASSVAGERPQHF.

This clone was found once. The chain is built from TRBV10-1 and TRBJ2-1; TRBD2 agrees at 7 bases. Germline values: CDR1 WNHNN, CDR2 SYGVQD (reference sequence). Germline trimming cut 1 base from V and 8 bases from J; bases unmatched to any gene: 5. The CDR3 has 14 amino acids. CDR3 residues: CASSEWAGRDEQFF. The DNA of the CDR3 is TGCGCCAGCAGTGAGTGGGCAGGGAGGGATGAGCAGTTCTTC.

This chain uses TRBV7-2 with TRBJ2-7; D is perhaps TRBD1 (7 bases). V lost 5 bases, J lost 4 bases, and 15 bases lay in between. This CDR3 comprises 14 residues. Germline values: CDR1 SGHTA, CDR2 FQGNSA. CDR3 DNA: TGTGCCAGCAGCCAAGGGGGGACAGAGTACGAGCAGTACTTC. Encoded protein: CASSQGGTEYEQYF.

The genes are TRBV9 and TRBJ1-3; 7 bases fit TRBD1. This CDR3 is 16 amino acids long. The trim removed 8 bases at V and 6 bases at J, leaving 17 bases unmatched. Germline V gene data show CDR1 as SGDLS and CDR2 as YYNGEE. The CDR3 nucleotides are TGTGCCAGGCCACTTCCAGGGGGACACAGAATAAACACCATATATTTT. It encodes CARPLPGGHRINTIYF.

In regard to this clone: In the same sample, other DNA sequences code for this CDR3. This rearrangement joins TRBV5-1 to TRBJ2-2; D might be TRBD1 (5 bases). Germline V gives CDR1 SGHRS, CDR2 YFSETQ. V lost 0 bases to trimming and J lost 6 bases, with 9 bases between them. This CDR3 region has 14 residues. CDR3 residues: CASSLGQPAGELFF. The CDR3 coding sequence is TGCGCCAGCAGCTTGGGACAGCCGGCCGGGGAGCTGTTTTTT.

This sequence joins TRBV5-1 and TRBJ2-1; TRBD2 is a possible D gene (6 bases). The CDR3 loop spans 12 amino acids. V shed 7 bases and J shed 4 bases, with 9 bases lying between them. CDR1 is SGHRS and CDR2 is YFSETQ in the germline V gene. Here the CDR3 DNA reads TGCGCCAGCGGGACTGATTACAATGAGCAGTTCTTC. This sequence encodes CASGTDYNEQFF.

In nucleotides, the CDR3 is TGCGCCAGCAGCTTGGAGGGAACAGGAGGGACATCCGAGCAGTACTTC. This codes for CASSLEGTGGTSEQYF. The genes are TRBV5-1 and TRBJ2-7; the D gene could be TRBD1 or TRBD2 (6 bases each). V lost 0 bases to trimming and J lost 6 bases, with 19 bases between them. This CDR3 is 16 amino acids long. The germline V gene has CDR1 SGHRS and CDR2 YFSETQ. The full variable domain, completed using reference TRBV5-1 and TRBJ2-7, is KAGVTQTPRYLIKTRGQQVTLSCSPISGHRSVSWYQQTPGQGLQFLFEYFSETQRNKGNFPGRFSGRQFSNSRSEMNVSTLELGDSALYLCASSLEGTGGTSEQYFGPGTRLTVT.

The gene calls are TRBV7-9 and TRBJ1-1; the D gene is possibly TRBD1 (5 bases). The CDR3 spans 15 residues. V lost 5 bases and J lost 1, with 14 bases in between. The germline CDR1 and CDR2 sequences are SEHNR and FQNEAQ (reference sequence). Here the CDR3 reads CASSPPGTANTEAFF. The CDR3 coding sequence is TGTGCCAGCAGCCCGCCCGGGACCGCGAACACTGAAGCTTTCTTT.

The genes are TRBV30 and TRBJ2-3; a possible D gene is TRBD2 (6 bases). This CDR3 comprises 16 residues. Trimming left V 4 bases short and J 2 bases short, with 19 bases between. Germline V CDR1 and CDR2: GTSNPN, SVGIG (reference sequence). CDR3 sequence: CAWKGGLFHYTDTQYF. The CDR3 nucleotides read TGTGCCTGGAAGGGAGGACTGTTCCATTACACAGATACGCAGTATTTT.

CDR3 residues: CASSFQGGLSSYEQYF. The CDR3 DNA reads as TGTGCCAGCAGCTTTCAAGGGGGCTTGAGCTCCTACGAGCAGTACTTC. This chain connects TRBV7-2 to TRBJ2-7; 7 bases align to TRBD1. The CDR3 has 16 amino acids. Looked up from germline, CDR1 is SGHTA and CDR2 is FQGNSA. Trimming took 3 bases from V and 0 from J; bases not matched to a gene: 8.